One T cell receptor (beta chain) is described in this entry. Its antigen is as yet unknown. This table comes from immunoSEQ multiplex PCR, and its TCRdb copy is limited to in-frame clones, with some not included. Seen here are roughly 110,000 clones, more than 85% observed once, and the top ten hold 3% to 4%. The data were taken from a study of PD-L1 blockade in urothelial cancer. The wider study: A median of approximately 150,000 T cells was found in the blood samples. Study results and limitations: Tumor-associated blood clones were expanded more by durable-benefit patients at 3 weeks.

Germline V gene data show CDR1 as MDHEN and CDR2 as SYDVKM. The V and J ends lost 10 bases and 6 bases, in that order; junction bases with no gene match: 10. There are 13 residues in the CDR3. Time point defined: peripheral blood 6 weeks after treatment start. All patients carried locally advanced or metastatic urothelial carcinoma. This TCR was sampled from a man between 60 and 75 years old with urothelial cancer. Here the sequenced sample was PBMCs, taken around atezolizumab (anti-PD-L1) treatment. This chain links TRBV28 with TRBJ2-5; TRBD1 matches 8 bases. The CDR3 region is CATLDRVDKTQYF. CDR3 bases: TGTGCCACCTTGGACAGGGTTGACAAGACCCAGTACTTC.